This entry concerns a single T cell receptor beta chain. This entry comes from a study of radiotherapy plus CTLA-4 blockade in lung cancer. Clones were sequenced by immunoSEQ multiplex PCR, and TCRdb holds only the in-frame ones, with some missing. The data show 65,000 to 100,000 clones, 80% to 85% seen once. This specimen was peripheral blood, taken from a patient treated with radiotherapy plus ipilimumab. This clonotype was sampled from a human donor with non-small cell lung cancer who had stable disease on radiotherapy plus ipilimumab.

The CDR3 sequence: CASRGSYNSPLHF. CDR3 coding DNA: TGTGCCAGCAGGGGCAGCTATAATTCACCCCTCCACTTT. V usage is TRBV28 and J usage is TRBJ1-6; no reliable D call. V was pared by 6 bases and J by 3 bases, with 6 bases between. CDR3 length: 13 amino acids. The germline V gene has CDR1 MDHEN and CDR2 SYDVKM.